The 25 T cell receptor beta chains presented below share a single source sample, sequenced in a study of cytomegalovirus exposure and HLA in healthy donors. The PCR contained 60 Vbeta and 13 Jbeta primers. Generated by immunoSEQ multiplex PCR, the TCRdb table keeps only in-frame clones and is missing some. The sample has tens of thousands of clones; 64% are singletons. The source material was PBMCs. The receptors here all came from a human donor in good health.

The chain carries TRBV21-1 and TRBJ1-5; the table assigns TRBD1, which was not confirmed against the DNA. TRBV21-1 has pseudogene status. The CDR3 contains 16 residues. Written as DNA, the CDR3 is TGTGCCAGCAACCCAAGGAAGGGGCGCGGCAATCAGCCCCAGCATTTT. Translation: CASNPRKGRGNQPQHF.

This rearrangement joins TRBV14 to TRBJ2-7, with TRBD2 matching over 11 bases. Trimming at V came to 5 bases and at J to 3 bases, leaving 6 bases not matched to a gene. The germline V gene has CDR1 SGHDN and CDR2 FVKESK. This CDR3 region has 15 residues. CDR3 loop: CASSREGLAVYEQYF. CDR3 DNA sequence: TGTGCCAGCAGCAGAGAGGGACTAGCGGTCTACGAGCAGTACTTC.

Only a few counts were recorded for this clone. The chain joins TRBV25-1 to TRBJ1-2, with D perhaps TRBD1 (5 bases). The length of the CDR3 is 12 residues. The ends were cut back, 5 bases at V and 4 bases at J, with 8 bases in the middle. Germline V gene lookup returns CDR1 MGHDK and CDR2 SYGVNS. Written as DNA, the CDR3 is TGTGCCAGCAGTAAGGGGATCTATGGCTACACCTTC. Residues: CASSKGIYGYTF.

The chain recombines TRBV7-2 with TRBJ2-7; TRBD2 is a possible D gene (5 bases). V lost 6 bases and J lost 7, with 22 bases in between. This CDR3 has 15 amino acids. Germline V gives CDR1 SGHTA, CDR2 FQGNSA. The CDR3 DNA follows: TGTGCCAGCAGTTACCTCCGGGCTCCCTCGGGGGAGCAGTACTTC. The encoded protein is CASSYLRAPSGEQYF.

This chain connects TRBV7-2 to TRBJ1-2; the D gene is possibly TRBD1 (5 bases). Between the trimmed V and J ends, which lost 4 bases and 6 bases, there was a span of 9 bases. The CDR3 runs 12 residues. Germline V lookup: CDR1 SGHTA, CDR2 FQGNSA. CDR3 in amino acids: CASSWAGNGYTF. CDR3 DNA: TGTGCCAGCAGCTGGGCAGGGAATGGCTACACCTTC.

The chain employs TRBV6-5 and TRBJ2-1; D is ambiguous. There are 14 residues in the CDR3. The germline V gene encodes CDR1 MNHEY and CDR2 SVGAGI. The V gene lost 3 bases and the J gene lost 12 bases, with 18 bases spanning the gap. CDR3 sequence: CASSYDTVSPGQFF. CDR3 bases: TGTGCCAGCAGTTATGATACGGTATCGCCAGGGCAGTTCTTC.

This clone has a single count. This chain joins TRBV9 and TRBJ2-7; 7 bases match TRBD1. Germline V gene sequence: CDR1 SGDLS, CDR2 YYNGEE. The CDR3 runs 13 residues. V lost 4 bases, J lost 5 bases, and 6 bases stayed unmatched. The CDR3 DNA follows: TGTGCCAGCAGCTCCAGACAGGGAAACGAGCAGTACTTC. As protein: CASSSRQGNEQYF.

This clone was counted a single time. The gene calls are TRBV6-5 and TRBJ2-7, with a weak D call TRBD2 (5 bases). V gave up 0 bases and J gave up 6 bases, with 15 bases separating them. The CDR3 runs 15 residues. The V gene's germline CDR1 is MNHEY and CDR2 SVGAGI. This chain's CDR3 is CASSYSDRYRGEQYF. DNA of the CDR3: TGTGCCAGCAGTTACTCAGACCGATATCGGGGCGAGCAGTACTTC.

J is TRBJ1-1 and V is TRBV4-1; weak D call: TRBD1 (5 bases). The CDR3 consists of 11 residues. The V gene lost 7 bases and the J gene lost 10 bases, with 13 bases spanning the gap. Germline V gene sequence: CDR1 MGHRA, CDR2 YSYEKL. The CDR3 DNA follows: TGCGCCAGCATGGGGGGTTGGGGAGCTTTCTTT. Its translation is CASMGGWGAFF.

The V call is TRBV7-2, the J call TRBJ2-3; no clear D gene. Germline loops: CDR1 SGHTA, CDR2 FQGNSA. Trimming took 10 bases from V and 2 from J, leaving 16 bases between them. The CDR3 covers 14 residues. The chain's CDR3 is CATTLGAATDTQYF. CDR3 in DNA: TGTGCCACTACACTCGGCGCGGCCACAGATACGCAGTATTTT.

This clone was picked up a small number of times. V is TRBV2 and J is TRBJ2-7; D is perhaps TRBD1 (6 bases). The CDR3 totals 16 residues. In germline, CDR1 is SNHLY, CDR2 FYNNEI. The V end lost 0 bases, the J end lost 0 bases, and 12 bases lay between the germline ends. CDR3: CASSEAGDNYSYEQYF. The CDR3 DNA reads TGTGCCAGCAGTGAAGCAGGGGACAACTACTCCTACGAGCAGTACTTC.

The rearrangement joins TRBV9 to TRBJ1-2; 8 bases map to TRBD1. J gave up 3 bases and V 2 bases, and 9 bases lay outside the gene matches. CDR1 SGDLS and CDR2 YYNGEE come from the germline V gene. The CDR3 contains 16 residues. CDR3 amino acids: CASSVKPGQVDYGYTF. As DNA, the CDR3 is TGTGCCAGCAGCGTTAAACCGGGACAGGTGGACTATGGCTACACCTTC.

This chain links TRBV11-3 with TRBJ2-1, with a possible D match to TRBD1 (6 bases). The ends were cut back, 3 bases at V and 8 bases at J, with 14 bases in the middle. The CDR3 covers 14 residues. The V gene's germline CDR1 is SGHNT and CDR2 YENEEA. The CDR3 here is CASSFSQGWDEQFF. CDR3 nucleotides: TGTGCCAGCAGCTTCTCCCAGGGGTGGGATGAGCAGTTCTTC.

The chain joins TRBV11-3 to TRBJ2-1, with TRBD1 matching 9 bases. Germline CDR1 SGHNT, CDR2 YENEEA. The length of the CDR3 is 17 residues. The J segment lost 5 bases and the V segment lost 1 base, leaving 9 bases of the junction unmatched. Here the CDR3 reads CASSLGPPGQGHNEQFF. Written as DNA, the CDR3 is TGTGCCAGCAGCTTAGGTCCACCGGGACAGGGACACAATGAGCAGTTCTTC.

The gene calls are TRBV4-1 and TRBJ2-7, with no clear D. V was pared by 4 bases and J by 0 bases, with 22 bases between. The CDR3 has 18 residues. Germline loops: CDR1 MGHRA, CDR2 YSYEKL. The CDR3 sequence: CASSPTSATPGFSYEQYF. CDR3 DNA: TGCGCCAGCAGCCCAACTTCTGCGACCCCAGGATTCTCCTACGAGCAGTACTTC.

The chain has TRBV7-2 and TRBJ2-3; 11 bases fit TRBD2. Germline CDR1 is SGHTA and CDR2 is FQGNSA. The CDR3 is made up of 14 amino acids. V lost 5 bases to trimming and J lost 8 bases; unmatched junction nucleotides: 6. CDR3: CASSPLAGGRTQYF. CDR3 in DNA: TGTGCCAGCAGCCCTCTAGCGGGGGGCCGTACGCAGTATTTT.

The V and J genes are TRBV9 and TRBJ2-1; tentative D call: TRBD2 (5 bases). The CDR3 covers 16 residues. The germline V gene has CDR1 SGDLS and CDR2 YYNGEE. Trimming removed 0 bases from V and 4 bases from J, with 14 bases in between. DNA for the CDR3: TGTGCCAGCAGCGTAGTGGGGTCCTTAGCGTACAATGAGCAGTTCTTC. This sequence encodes CASSVVGSLAYNEQFF. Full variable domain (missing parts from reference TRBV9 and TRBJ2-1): DSGVTQTPKHLITATGQRVTLRCSPRSGDLSVYWYQQSLDQGLQFLIQYYNGEERAKGNILERFSAQQFPDLHSELNLSSLELGDSALYFCASSVVGSLAYNEQFFGPGTRLTVL.

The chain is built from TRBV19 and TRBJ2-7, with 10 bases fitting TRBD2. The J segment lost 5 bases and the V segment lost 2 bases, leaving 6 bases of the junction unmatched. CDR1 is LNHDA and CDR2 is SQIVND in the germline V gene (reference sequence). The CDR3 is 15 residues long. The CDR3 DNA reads TGTGCCAGTAGTATATCGCCCAGCGGGGGGGACGAGCAGTACTTC. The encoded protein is CASSISPSGGDEQYF.

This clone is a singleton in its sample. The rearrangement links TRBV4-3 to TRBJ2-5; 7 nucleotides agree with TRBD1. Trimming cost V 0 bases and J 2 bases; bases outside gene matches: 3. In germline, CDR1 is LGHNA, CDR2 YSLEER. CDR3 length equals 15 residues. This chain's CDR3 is CASSQDPGQQETQYF. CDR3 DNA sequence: TGCGCCAGCAGCCAAGACCCGGGACAGCAAGAGACCCAGTACTTC.

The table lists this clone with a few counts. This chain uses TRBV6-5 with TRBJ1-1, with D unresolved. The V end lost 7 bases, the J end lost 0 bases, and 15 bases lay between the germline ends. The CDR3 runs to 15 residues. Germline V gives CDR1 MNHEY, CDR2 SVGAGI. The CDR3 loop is CASTTVGVMNTEAFF. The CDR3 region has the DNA TGTGCCAGCACTACAGTGGGAGTGATGAACACTGAAGCTTTCTTT.

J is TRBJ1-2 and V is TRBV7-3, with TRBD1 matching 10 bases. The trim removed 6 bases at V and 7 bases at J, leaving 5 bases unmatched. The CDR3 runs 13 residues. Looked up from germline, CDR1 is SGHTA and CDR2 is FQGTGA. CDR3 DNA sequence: TGTGCCAGCAGTAAGACAGGGGGCGGTGGCTACACCTTC. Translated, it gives CASSKTGGGGYTF. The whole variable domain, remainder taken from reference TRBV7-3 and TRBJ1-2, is GAGVSQTPSNKVTEKGKYVELRCDPISGHTALYWYRQSLGQGPEFLIYFQGTGAADDSGLPNDRFFAVRPEGSVSTLKIQRTERGDSAVYLCASSKTGGGGYTFGSGTRLTVV.

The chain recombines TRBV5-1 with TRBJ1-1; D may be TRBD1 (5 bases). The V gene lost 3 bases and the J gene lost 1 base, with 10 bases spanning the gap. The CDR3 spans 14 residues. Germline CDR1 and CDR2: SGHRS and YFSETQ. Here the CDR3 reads CASSSQGRNTEAFF. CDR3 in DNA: TGCGCCAGCAGCTCCCAGGGCAGGAACACTGAAGCTTTCTTT.

CDR3 residues: CASSLAAISQYF. CDR3 nucleotide sequence: TGTGCCAGCAGCTTAGCGGCCATTTCGCAGTATTTT. The chain uses TRBV7-2 and TRBJ2-3; D remains ambiguous. Trimming left V 0 bases short and J 10 bases short, with 8 bases between. This CDR3 contains 12 residues. CDR1 and CDR2 from the germline V gene are SGHTA and FQGNSA.

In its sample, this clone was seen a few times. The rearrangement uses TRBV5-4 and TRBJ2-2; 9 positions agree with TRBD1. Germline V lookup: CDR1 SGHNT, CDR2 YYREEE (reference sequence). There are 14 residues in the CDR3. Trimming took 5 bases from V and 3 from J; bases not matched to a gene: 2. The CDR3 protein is CASRRTGDTGELFF. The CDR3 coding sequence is TGTGCCAGCAGGCGGACAGGGGACACCGGGGAGCTGTTTTTT.

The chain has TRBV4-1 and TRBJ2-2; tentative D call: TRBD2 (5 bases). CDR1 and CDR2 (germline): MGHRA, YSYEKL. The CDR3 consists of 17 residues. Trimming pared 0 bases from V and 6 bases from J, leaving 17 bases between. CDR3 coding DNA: TGCGCCAGCAGCCAAGAGGAGGCTAGCCGATTCGCCGGGGAGCTGTTTTTT. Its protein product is CASSQEEASRFAGELFF.